These 10 T cell receptor beta chains were all obtained from the same sample, sequenced in a study of cytomegalovirus exposure and HLA in healthy donors. PCR primers comprised 60 Vbeta and 13 Jbeta primers. Using immunoSEQ multiplex PCR, the repertoire was profiled, and TCRdb retains in-frame clones only, with some absent. The sample holds some 110,000 clones, more than 65% seen once. The sequencing input was PBMCs. Receptors were obtained from a man between 35 and 55 years old in good health and CMV-seropositive.

This clone was observed a few times. The chain joins TRBV28 to TRBJ2-5, with 7 bases matching TRBD1. With V trimmed by 8 bases and J by 2 bases, 14 bases remained unmatched. This CDR3 spans 16 amino acids. Germline loops: CDR1 MDHEN, CDR2 SYDVKM. CDR3 in DNA: TGTGCCAGCTCCCCACGACAGGGAGTAGGGCAAGAGACCCAGTACTTC. Its protein is CASSPRQGVGQETQYF.

The chain carries TRBV6-5 and TRBJ2-7, with D maybe TRBD2 (5 bases). The CDR3 runs 11 residues. The V and J ends lost 4 bases and 13 bases respectively, with 14 bases between them. Germline values: CDR1 MNHEY, CDR2 SVGAGI. The chain's CDR3 is CASSSPPRVYF. CDR3 sequence (DNA): TGTGCCAGCAGTTCCCCTCCGCGGGTTTACTTC.

The chain uses TRBV15 and TRBJ1-2; 9 bases agree with TRBD1. CDR1 is LNHNV, CDR2 YYDKDF, per germline (reference sequence). V gave up 0 bases and J gave up 6 bases; unmatched junction bases: 5. This CDR3 has 15 amino acids. CDR3 coding DNA: TGTGCCACCAGCAGAGAATCGACAGGGGGGGATGGCTACACCTTC. As protein: CATSRESTGGDGYTF.

The gene calls are TRBV6-4 and TRBJ2-1; TRBD1 aligns across 10 bases. CDR3 length: 16 residues. The germline CDR1 and CDR2 sequences are MRHNA and SNTAGT. V was pared by 4 bases and J by 3 bases, with 6 bases of the junction left unmatched. In nucleotides, the CDR3 is TGTGCCAGCAGTGGCGGGGGGACAGGGGTCTACAATGAGCAGTTCTTC. As protein: CASSGGGTGVYNEQFF.

The chain couples TRBV19 to TRBJ1-5; 11 bases line up with TRBD1. This CDR3 is 15 amino acids long. V lost 6 bases to trimming and J lost 4 bases; unmatched junction nucleotides: 5. In germline, CDR1 is LNHDA, CDR2 SQIVND (reference sequence). CDR3 protein: CASRRDRGINQPQHF. The DNA of the CDR3 is TGTGCCAGTAGGAGGGACAGGGGGATTAATCAGCCCCAGCATTTT.

The rearrangement links TRBV18 to TRBJ2-3; D call uncertain. The CDR3 totals 15 residues. Trimming removed 0 bases from V and 0 bases from J, with 7 bases in between. Germline V gene lookup returns CDR1 KGHSH and CDR2 LQKENI. The CDR3 loop reads CASSPPSWSTDTQYF. The DNA for the CDR3 is TGTGCCAGCTCACCACCGAGCTGGAGCACAGATACGCAGTATTTT.

The V and J genes are TRBV5-4 and TRBJ2-2; no definite D call. This CDR3 comprises 15 residues. The V gene lost 4 bases and the J gene lost 4 bases, with 14 bases spanning the gap. The germline V gene encodes CDR1 SGHNT and CDR2 YYREEE (reference sequence). CDR3 sequence: CASSRPSGGTGELFF. The CDR3 coding sequence is TGTGCCAGCAGCCGCCCGTCTGGCGGCACCGGGGAGCTGTTTTTT. Full variable domain (missing parts from reference TRBV5-4 and TRBJ2-2): ETGVTQSPTHLIKTRGQQVTLRCSSQSGHNTVSWYQQALGQGPQFIFQYYREEENGRGNFPPRFSGLQFPNYSSELNVNALELDDSALYLCASSRPSGGTGELFFGEGSRLTVL.

The chain has TRBV6-5 and TRBJ2-1; TRBD1 aligns across 7 bases. Germline lookup yields CDR1 MNHEY and CDR2 SVGAGI. Germline trimming cut 5 bases from V and 6 bases from J; bases unmatched to any gene: 10. This CDR3 has 15 residues. The CDR3 here is CASSPPSAGGNEQFF. DNA for the CDR3: TGTGCCAGCAGTCCCCCATCTGCAGGGGGCAATGAGCAGTTCTTC.

This clone was seen only once. The CDR3: CASSLALGHQYEQYF. The CDR3 nucleotides read TGTGCCAGCAGCTTAGCGCTAGGACACCAATACGAGCAGTACTTC. The chain carries TRBV7-9 and TRBJ2-7; TRBD1 might be the D (5 bases). V was trimmed by 0 bases and J by 4 bases, leaving 13 bases between them. This CDR3 has 15 amino acids. Germline loops: CDR1 SEHNR, CDR2 FQNEAQ (reference sequence).

This clone showed up just a few times. This rearrangement joins TRBV28 to TRBJ1-2, with D perhaps TRBD1 (5 bases). Germline CDR1 is MDHEN and CDR2 is SYDVKM. With 2 bases removed from V and 7 bases from J, the gap between germline ends came to 8 bases. This CDR3 spans 12 amino acids. The CDR3, as DNA: TGTGCCAGCAGTTTAACCCAGGGTGGCTACACCTTC. The encoded protein is CASSLTQGGYTF.